A single sample gave rise to the 10 T cell receptor beta chains below, sequenced in a study of regulatory T cells in long-lasting Graves disease. Time point defined: newly diagnosed GD, antithyroid drugs for less than 3 months. The authors made the TCR library using RNA they extracted from PBMCs. For TCR beta, libraries came from iRepertoire HTBI primers and Arm-PCR of CDR3 regions. MiXCR, applied by TCRdb to the multiplex PCR reads, yields one record per CDR3 protein. Among roughly 500,000 distinct CDR3 sequences listed, less than 15% were seen once. This same sample was also taken into another study, of T cells in Graves' hyperthyroidism and ophthalmopathy.

The input for sequencing was peripheral blood mononuclear cells (PBMCs), taken at new diagnosis, from a patient treated with antithyroid drugs. These receptors all stem from a man aged 25 to 45 with Graves disease.

Ten or more counts support this clonotype. The chain employs TRBV7-9 and TRBJ1-1; D is perhaps TRBD1 (6 bases). The V gene's germline CDR1 is SEHNR and CDR2 FQNEAQ (reference sequence). V gave up 5 bases and J gave up 4 bases, with 14 bases separating them. The CDR3 extends over 14 amino acids. Here the CDR3 reads CASSPIQGATEAFF. CDR3 DNA sequence: TGTGCCAGCAGCCCGATACAGGGAGCCACTGAAGCTTTCTTT. The complete variable domain, with remaining parts taken from reference TRBV7-9 and TRBJ1-1, reads DTGVSQNPRHKITKRGQNVTFRCDPISEHNRLYWYRQTLGQGPEFLTYFQNEAQLEKSRLLSDRFSAERPKGSFSTLEIQRTEQGDSAMYLCASSPIQGATEAFFGQGTRLTVV.

This clonotype showed up many times. The chain combines TRBV7-9 with TRBJ1-4; D may be TRBD1 (5 bases). Looked up from germline, CDR1 is SEHNR and CDR2 is FQNEAQ (reference sequence). Trimming shortened V by 6 bases and J by 14 bases, and 16 bases separated the two germline ends. This CDR3 spans 12 amino acids. The CDR3 protein is CASRRFRGWLFF. The CDR3 nucleotides are TGTGCCAGCAGGCGATTTAGGGGTTGGCTGTTTTTT.

This clonotype was observed a handful of times. It may be a read error: a sequence one base away is much more abundant. This chain links TRBV3-1 with TRBJ2-3, with 13 bases lining up with TRBD2. The J call is uncertain, as TRBJ2-7 better fits the DNA end. Germline V gene lookup returns CDR1 LGHDT and CDR2 YNNKEL (reference sequence). This CDR3 region has 18 residues. The CDR3 DNA sequence: TGTGCCAGCAGCCAAGGCTCCCCCGGACTAGCGGGAGCCTGCGAGCAGTACTTC. Protein sequence: CASSQGSPGLAGACEQYF.

This clonotype turned up a few times. This chain joins TRBV30 and TRBJ2-2; 7 positions agree with TRBD1. The germline V gene encodes CDR1 GTSNPN and CDR2 SVGIG (reference sequence). This CDR3 comprises 16 residues. The V and J ends lost 5 bases and 3 bases, in that order; junction bases with no gene match: 12. This CDR3 reads CAWLRSGTAYTGELFF. CDR3 nucleotide sequence: TGTGCCTGGCTTCGTTCCGGGACAGCTTACACCGGGGAGCTGTTTTTT.

The table lists this clonotype with many counts. The CDR3 sequence: CASSYFSGANVLTF. In DNA form, the CDR3 reads TGTGCCAGCAGTTATTTCTCTGGGGCCAACGTCCTGACTTTC. The chain carries TRBV28 and TRBJ2-6; no clear D. Germline V gene sequence: CDR1 MDHEN, CDR2 SYDVKM. V was cut by 4 bases and J by 0 bases, with 4 bases left in between. CDR3 length: 14 amino acids.

This clonotype occurred many times. The chain joins TRBV18 to TRBJ2-7, with 8 bases fitting TRBD2. V was pared by 1 base and J by 1 base, with 6 bases of the junction left unmatched. Germline V gives CDR1 KGHSH, CDR2 LQKENI. This CDR3 contains 16 residues. The CDR3 DNA reads as TGTGCCAGCTCACCACTATCGGCTAGCGGGTCCTACGAGCAGTACTTC. Translating it yields CASSPLSASGSYEQYF.

This clonotype was found many times. The chain's CDR3 is CSARTSGSHEQYF. The DNA of the CDR3 is TGCAGTGCTAGGACTAGCGGGAGTCACGAGCAGTACTTC. This chain uses TRBV20-1 with TRBJ2-7, with 12 bases aligning to TRBD2. This CDR3 spans 13 amino acids. In germline, CDR1 is DFQATT, CDR2 SNEGSKA (reference sequence). After removal of 3 bases from V and 5 bases from J, the junction contained 2 bases not matched to a gene.

V gene TRBV13 combines with J gene TRBJ1-2; D call uncertain. Germline V gives CDR1 PRHDT, CDR2 FYEKMQ (reference sequence). This CDR3 comprises 17 residues. Trimming removed 2 bases from V and 4 bases from J, with 20 bases in between. The CDR3 reads CASSLPLTDGNSYGYTF. CDR3 DNA: TGTGCCAGCAGCTTACCCCTAACGGACGGGAATTCCTATGGCTACACCTTC.

This clonotype was counted at least ten times. This chain links TRBV7-2 with TRBJ2-3; D tentatively reads TRBD1 or TRBD2 (6 bases each). Per the germline V gene, CDR1 is SGHTA and CDR2 is FQGNSA. The CDR3 loop spans 16 amino acids. V gave up 3 bases and J gave up 4 bases, with 17 bases separating them. The CDR3 reads CASSLKGRGQADTQYF. The CDR3 DNA reads as TGTGCCAGCAGCTTGAAGGGCCGGGGGCAGGCAGATACGCAGTATTTT. The full variable domain, with the rest looked up from reference TRBV7-2 and TRBJ2-3, is GAGVSQSPSNKVTEKGKDVELRCDPISGHTALYWYRQSLGQGLEFLIYFQGNSAPDKSGLPSDRFSAERTGGSVSTLTIQRTQQEDSAVYLCASSLKGRGQADTQYFGPGTRLTVL.

This clonotype appeared many times. The chain links TRBV5-1 to TRBJ2-7; TRBD1 aligns across 9 bases. V lost 1 base to trimming and J lost 6 bases; unmatched junction nucleotides: 5. The germline CDR1 and CDR2 sequences are SGHRS and YFSETQ. This CDR3 has 14 amino acids. For the CDR3, the DNA is TGCGCCAGCAGCTTGACAGGGGGCGAAGGCGAGCAGTACTTC. Translating gives CASSLTGGEGEQYF.